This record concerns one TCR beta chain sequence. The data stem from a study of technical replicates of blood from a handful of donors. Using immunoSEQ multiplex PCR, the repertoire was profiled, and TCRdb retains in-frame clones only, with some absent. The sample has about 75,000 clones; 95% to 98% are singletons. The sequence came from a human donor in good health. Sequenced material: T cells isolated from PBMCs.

As DNA, the CDR3 is TGTGCCAGCTCACCATATCCAGGCGGGAGGGCCTCCGGGGAGCTGTTTTTT. Amino acid sequence: CASSPYPGGRASGELFF. The chain carries TRBV18 and TRBJ2-2, with 9 bases fitting TRBD2. Per germline, CDR1 KGHSH and CDR2 LQKENI. The V and J ends lost 2 bases and 6 bases, in that order; junction bases with no gene match: 10. This CDR3 region has 17 residues.